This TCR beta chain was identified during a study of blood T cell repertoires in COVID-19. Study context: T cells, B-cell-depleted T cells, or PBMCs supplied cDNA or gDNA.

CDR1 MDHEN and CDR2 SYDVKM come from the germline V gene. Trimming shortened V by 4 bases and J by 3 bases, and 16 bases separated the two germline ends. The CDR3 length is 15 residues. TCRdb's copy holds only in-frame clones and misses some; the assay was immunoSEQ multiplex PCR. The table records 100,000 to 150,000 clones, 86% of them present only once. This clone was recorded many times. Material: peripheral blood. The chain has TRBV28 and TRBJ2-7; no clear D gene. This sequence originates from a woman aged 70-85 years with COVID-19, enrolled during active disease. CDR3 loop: CASSSLGQSDYEQYF. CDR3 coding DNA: TGTGCCAGCAGTTCGCTTGGGCAGTCAGACTACGAGCAGTACTTC. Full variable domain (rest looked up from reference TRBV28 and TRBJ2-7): DVKVTQSSRYLVKRTGEKVFLECVQDMDHENMFWYRQDPGLGLRLIYFSYDVKMKEKGDIPEGYSVSREKKERFSLILESASTNQTSMYLCASSSLGQSDYEQYFGPGTRLTVT.